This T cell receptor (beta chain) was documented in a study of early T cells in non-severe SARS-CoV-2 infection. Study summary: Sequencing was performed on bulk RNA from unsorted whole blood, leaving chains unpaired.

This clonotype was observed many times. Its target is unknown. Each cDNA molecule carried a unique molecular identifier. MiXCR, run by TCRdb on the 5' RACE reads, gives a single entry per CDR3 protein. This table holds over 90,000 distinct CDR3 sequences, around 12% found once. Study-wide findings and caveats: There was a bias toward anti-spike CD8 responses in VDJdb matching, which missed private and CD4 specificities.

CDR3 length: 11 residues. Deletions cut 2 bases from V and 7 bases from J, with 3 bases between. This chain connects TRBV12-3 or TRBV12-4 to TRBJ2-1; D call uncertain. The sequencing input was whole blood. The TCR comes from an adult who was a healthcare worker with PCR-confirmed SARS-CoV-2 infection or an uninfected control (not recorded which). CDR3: CASSLINEQFF. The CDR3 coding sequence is TGTGCCAGCAGTTTAATAAATGAGCAGTTCTTC.